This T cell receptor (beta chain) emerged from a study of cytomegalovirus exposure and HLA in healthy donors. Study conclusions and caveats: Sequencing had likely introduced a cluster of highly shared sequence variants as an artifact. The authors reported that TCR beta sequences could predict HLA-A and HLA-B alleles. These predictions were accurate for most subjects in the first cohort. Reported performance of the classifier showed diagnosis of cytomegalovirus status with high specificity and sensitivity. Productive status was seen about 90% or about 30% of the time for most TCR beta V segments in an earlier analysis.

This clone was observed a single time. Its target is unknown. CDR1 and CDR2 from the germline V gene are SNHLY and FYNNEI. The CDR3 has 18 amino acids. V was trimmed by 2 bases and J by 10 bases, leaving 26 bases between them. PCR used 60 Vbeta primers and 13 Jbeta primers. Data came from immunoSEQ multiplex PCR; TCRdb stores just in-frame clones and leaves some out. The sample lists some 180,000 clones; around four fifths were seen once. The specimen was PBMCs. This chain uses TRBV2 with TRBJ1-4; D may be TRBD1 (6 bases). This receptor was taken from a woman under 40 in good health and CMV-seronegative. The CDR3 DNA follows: TGTGCCAGCAGTGAAACCCTATCGAACAGGGTCGGGTTCGGAAAACTGTTTTTT. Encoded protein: CASSETLSNRVGFGKLFF.